This T cell receptor (beta chain) was obtained from a study of blood T cells in healthy people across ages. Regarding the study as a whole: Using unsorted PBMCs precluded a conclusive naive versus antigen-experienced comparison.

A note on this clonotype: Its antigen is undetermined.

A second PCR of roughly 7 to 11 cycles used a sample-barcoded 5' primer and a J-beta primer mix. Every cDNA molecule carried a tag from a template-switch adaptor bearing 12 random nucleotides. TCRdb analysed the 5' RACE reads with MiXCR anew, one entry per CDR3 protein. Of 1,500,000 or so distinct CDR3 sequences listed, approximately 42% are singletons. V was clipped by 7 bases and J by 11 bases, with 29 bases between them. This CDR3 contains 16 residues. This TCR derives from a woman aged 18-35 years in good health. Source material: blood. The chain has TRBV12-3 or TRBV12-4 and TRBJ2-5; a weak D match, TRBD1 (7 bases). CDR3 in amino acids: CASTQLTGRPSDEQYF. The CDR3 nucleotides read TGTGCCAGCACTCAATTGACAGGGCGGCCTAGCGATGAGCAGTACTTC.